Included here is one T cell receptor beta chain sequence, with context. The data were taken from a study of blood T cell repertoires in COVID-19. Generated by immunoSEQ multiplex PCR, the TCRdb table keeps only in-frame clones and is missing some. The data contain around 130,000 clones, almost 85% of them singletons. V dropped 0 bases and J dropped 0; count of bases not matched to a gene: 1. This CDR3 contains 15 residues. CDR1 is SGHRS, CDR2 YFSETQ, per germline. The chain is built from TRBV5-1 and TRBJ2-5, with TRBD1 matching over 8 bases. Sequenced material: peripheral blood. This sequence originates from a human donor in a cohort sampled during active COVID-19. As DNA, the CDR3 is TGCGCCAGCAGCTTGGGGGACAGGAACCAAGAGACCCAGTACTTC. This sequence encodes CASSLGDRNQETQYF.